Below are 2 T cell receptor beta chains sequenced from a single sample in a study of CD4 T cells in relation to SARS-CoV-2 and coronaviruses. Measured with immunoSEQ multiplex PCR; TCRdb has only the in-frame clones, and not every one. In the table there are more than 35,000 clones, more than 60% of which are singletons. The antigens these receptors bind are not known. Sequencing was carried out using memory CD4+ T cells from PBMCs, cultured in vitro. These TCRs come from an adult with COVID-19.

This chain connects TRBV20-1 to TRBJ2-2, with no clear D. The CDR3 runs 14 residues. Per the germline V gene, CDR1 is DFQATT and CDR2 is SNEGSKA (reference sequence). V was shortened by 3 bases and J by 0 bases, with 8 bases between the two germline ends. CDR3 sequence (DNA): TGCAGTGCTAGTCACAGTACGAACACCGGGGAGCTGTTTTTT. It yields the protein CSASHSTNTGELFF.

This chain connects TRBV5-8 to TRBJ2-5; D unresolved. CDR3 size: 11 residues. The ends were cut back, 3 bases at V and 5 bases at J, with 5 bases in the middle. The germline V gene encodes CDR1 SGHTS and CDR2 YDEGEE. CDR3 sequence reads: CASSSRETQYF. In DNA form, the CDR3 reads TGTGCCAGCAGCTCCCGGGAGACCCAGTACTTC.